The 15 T cell receptor beta chains reported below all come from one sample, sequenced in a study of cytomegalovirus exposure and HLA in healthy donors. PCR used 60 Vbeta primers and 13 Jbeta primers. Some clones are missing from TCRdb's copy, which holds only in-frame ones; the method was immunoSEQ multiplex PCR. The profile covers about 210,000 clones, with 85% appearing a single time and 0.2% to 0.25% taken by the ten largest. The specimen was PBMCs. These receptors were taken from a girl aged 2 to 10 in good health and CMV-seronegative.

The chain uses TRBV30 and TRBJ2-7; 9 bases are a match to TRBD1. The CDR3 length is 13 residues. Germline loops: CDR1 GTSNPN, CDR2 SVGIG (reference sequence). The trim removed 7 bases at V and 4 bases at J, leaving 8 bases unmatched. CDR3 amino acids: CAYNRGLSYEQYF. CDR3 coding DNA: TGTGCCTATAACAGGGGGCTGTCTTACGAGCAGTACTTC. Using reference TRBV30 and TRBJ2-7 for the parts outside the CDR3, the full variable domain is SQTIHQWPATLVQPVGSPLSLECTVEGTSNPNLYWYRQAAGRGLQLLFYSVGIGQISSEVPQNLSASRPQDRQFILSSKKLLLSDSGFYLCAYNRGLSYEQYFGPGTRLTVT.

This clone was recorded once. V usage is TRBV11-3 and J usage is TRBJ1-2, with D perhaps matching TRBD1 (5 bases). Germline CDR1 SGHNT, CDR2 YENEEA. This CDR3 has 16 residues. Trimming removed 0 bases at V and 4 bases at J, with 15 bases between. In nucleotides, the CDR3 is TGTGCCAGCAGCTTAGATTATCGGCAGGGAGGCTATGGCTACACCTTC. This translates into CASSLDYRQGGYGYTF.

The chain couples TRBV15 to TRBJ1-2; TRBD1 is a possible D gene (6 bases). V lost 0 bases to trimming and J lost 4 bases, with 9 bases between them. Germline CDR1 and CDR2: LNHNV and YYDKDF (reference sequence). The CDR3 length is 14 residues. CDR3 nucleotide sequence: TGTGCCACCAGCAGAGATATACAGGGCTATGGCTACACCTTC. Translated: CATSRDIQGYGYTF.

The chain uses TRBV11-3 and TRBJ2-3, with D possibly TRBD2 on 6 matching bases. V was shortened by 3 bases and J by 4 bases, with 11 bases between the two germline ends. Germline CDR1 reads SGHNT; CDR2 reads YENEEA. CDR3 length: 14 residues. CDR3 coding DNA: TGTGCCAGCAGCTTTTCTAGCGTGCCAGATACGCAGTATTTT. As protein: CASSFSSVPDTQYF.

The V call is TRBV19, the J call TRBJ2-5; TRBD1 aligns across 7 bases. The CDR3 has 17 amino acids. The ends lost 6 bases at V and 1 base at J; junction bases unmatched: 14. CDR1 and CDR2 from the germline V gene are LNHDA and SQIVND (reference sequence). The CDR3 protein is CASSTLPDRSFQETQYF. The CDR3 DNA reads as TGTGCCAGTAGCACCCTACCGGACAGGTCCTTCCAAGAGACCCAGTACTTC.

The J gene is TRBJ1-5, the V gene TRBV19; D uncertain. CDR1 LNHDA and CDR2 SQIVND come from the germline V gene (reference sequence). The CDR3 is 12 amino acids. Between the trimmed V and J ends, which lost 3 bases and 7 bases, there was a span of 7 bases. The CDR3 loop reads CASSIGGQPQHF. The CDR3 bases are TGTGCCAGTAGTATCGGAGGCCAGCCCCAGCATTTT.

This chain connects TRBV30 to TRBJ1-1; 9 bases are a match to TRBD1. The length of the CDR3 is 15 residues. Looked up from germline, CDR1 is GTSNPN and CDR2 is SVGIG (reference sequence). J lost 5 bases, V lost 3 bases, and 10 bases had no gene match. This CDR3 is CAWRDLDRGKTEAFF. The CDR3 nucleotides read TGTGCCTGGAGGGACCTTGACAGGGGGAAGACTGAAGCTTTCTTT.

V usage is TRBV4-1 and J usage is TRBJ1-6; D possibly corresponds to TRBD1 (6 bases). CDR1 is MGHRA, CDR2 YSYEKL, per germline. There are 16 residues in the CDR3. Trimming took off 1 base at V and 7 bases at J, with 14 bases between the two ends. This chain's CDR3 is CASSQGIGQPNSPLHF. In DNA, the CDR3 is TGCGCCAGCAGCCAAGGGATCGGACAGCCCAATTCACCCCTCCACTTT.

The chain employs TRBV6-1 and TRBJ1-6, with a weak D call TRBD1 (6 bases). V lost 4 bases and J 7 bases, leaving 14 bases between the germline ends. This CDR3 has 15 amino acids. Germline assignment: CDR1 MNHNS and CDR2 SASEGT. The CDR3 reads CASSGTDSLNSPLHF. As DNA, the CDR3 is TGTGCCAGCAGTGGCACGGACAGCCTAAATTCACCCCTCCACTTT.

The gene calls are TRBV27 and TRBJ1-5; a possible D gene is TRBD1 (6 bases). Germline CDR1 MNHEY, CDR2 SMNVEV (reference sequence). There are 14 residues in the CDR3. The germline V and J ends were trimmed by 5 bases and 7 bases, with 15 bases remaining between them. DNA of the CDR3: TGTGCCAGCAGTCCTCACTACAGGGAGCAGCCCCAGCATTTT. The encoded protein is CASSPHYREQPQHF.

This clone has just a few counts. The chain couples TRBV19 to TRBJ2-7; a possible D gene is TRBD1 (6 bases). CDR3 length: 15 amino acids. V was clipped by 4 bases and J by 1 base, with 14 bases between them. In germline, CDR1 is LNHDA, CDR2 SQIVND (reference sequence). For the CDR3, the DNA is TGTGCCAGTAGTAACCCCGCGGACAGATCCTACGAGCAGTACTTC. Residues: CASSNPADRSYEQYF.

This clone was seen a handful of times. The germline gene is not matched at one end of the junction; a read error may be the cause. The gene calls are TRBV7-9 and TRBJ2-7, with TRBD1 identical over 8 bases. Germline V gene lookup returns CDR1 SEHNR and CDR2 FQNEAQ (reference sequence). The CDR3 loop spans 15 amino acids. CDR3 in DNA: TGTTCCAGCAGCTTAGGTGGACAGGGTTCCTACGAGCAGTACTTC. It specifies CSSSLGGQGSYEQYF.

CDR3 sequence: CASTPGQINEKLFF. CDR3 coding DNA: TGTGCCAGCACGCCGGGACAGATTAATGAAAAACTGTTTTTT. V gene TRBV2 combines with J gene TRBJ1-4; 7 bases line up with TRBD1. The CDR3 loop spans 14 amino acids. The ends lost 7 bases at V and 4 bases at J; junction bases unmatched: 6. Germline lookup yields CDR1 SNHLY and CDR2 FYNNEI.

As for this clone: The sample carries other DNA sequences with the same CDR3. This chain uses TRBV5-4 with TRBJ1-5; possible D gene TRBD1, 5 bases. With 4 bases removed from V and 2 bases from J, the gap between germline ends came to 10 bases. Germline loops: CDR1 SGHNT, CDR2 YYREEE (reference sequence). This CDR3 spans 14 amino acids. In DNA form, the CDR3 reads TGTGCCAGCAGCCTGGGGGGGGGCAATCAGCCCCAGCATTTT. It translates to CASSLGGGNQPQHF. Together with reference TRBV5-4 and TRBJ1-5, the CDR3 gives the full variable domain: ETGVTQSPTHLIKTRGQQVTLRCSSQSGHNTVSWYQQALGQGPQFIFQYYREEENGRGNFPPRFSGLQFPNYSSELNVNALELDDSALYLCASSLGGGNQPQHFGDGTRLSIL.

There are a few counts of this clone. The genes are TRBV4-1 and TRBJ2-5; 14 nucleotides match TRBD2. V dropped 6 bases and J dropped 5; count of bases not matched to a gene: 8. This CDR3 is built from 16 residues. Per the germline V gene, CDR1 is MGHRA and CDR2 is YSYEKL. The CDR3 loop is CASSLGLAGAMETQYF. Here the CDR3 DNA reads TGCGCCAGCAGTCTGGGACTAGCGGGGGCCATGGAGACCCAGTACTTC.